The entry below describes one T cell receptor beta chain. Its antigen is unknown. Base qualities are not recorded, but no much larger clone differs from it by a single base. The library was made by the immunoSEQ multiplex PCR assay. Some 1.1 x 10^5 TCR templates per sample were assayed on the deep sequencing platform. Genomic DNA extracted from sorted T cells was the material used for TCRbeta CDR3 sequencing. The study's processing was this. The R programming language was used for clonal analysis of TCRbeta CDR3 data. Alloreactive CD4+ and CD8+ clones were defined by comparing unstimulated samples with post-reaction CFSE-low samples. Regulatory or non-regulatory origin of alloreactive CD4+ clones was assigned by matching sequences to the sorted unstimulated Treg and non-Treg repertoires. TCRdb's version of the immuneACCESS table is confined to in-frame rearrangements and falls short of the full clone set. An unresolved V gene accounts for under half of the shortfall where checked; the remainder is of unknown origin. V, J and clone size reflect that table, while D and trimming were determined from the DNA. The sample data list tens of thousands of clones, and about 96% of these were observed just once. The ten largest clones represent roughly 0.033% of the sample.

Additional sequencing covered unstimulated subsets from a few donor pairs, namely CD8+ effector memory, CD4+ naive, CD8+ TEMRA, CD4+ memory and CD8+ naive. TCRbeta CDR3 sequencing was performed on sorted unstimulated T cells and on proliferating T cells recovered from mixed lymphocyte reactions. Fresh whole blood from roughly ten HLA-typed healthy donors was used to isolate PBMCs. This entry comes from a study of siplizumab effects on memory and regulatory T cells (dated by TCRdb to the late 2010s). At the level of the whole study: The effect of the anti-CD2 antibody siplizumab on alloreactive T-cell subsets was examined in allogeneic mixed lymphocyte reactions constructed from human PBMCs.

The paper's findings and limits, for the study overall: The suppressive function of proliferating Tregs from siplizumab cultures was not functionally confirmed. Unstimulated naive T cells appeared more diverse than memory T cells, and naive cells seemed to contribute substantially to the alloresponse. The cumulative frequency of alloreactive sequences traceable to unstimulated CD4+ memory T cells was significantly reduced by siplizumab. About 75-97% of proliferating CD4+ or CD8+ clones could not be given a naive or memory phenotype. Among mappable alloreactive CD4+ clones, an average Treg-derived fraction of about 69% was observed with siplizumab, compared with 25% to 30% in control reactions. Because sequences below about 10^-5 frequency were poorly captured, only a minor fraction of alloreactive clones could be mapped to unstimulated subsets.

This clonotype was sampled from a human donor in good health. Sequenced input: naive CD4+ T cells sorted from blood. Taken with the paper, the label for cell subset or site translates to: unstimulated naive T cells.

This receptor has the CDR3 CASSWATDTQYF. The DNA reads as follows: TGTGCCAGTAGTTGGGCCACAGATACGCAGTATTTT. This chain is built from TRBV19 and TRBJ2-3; the D segment cannot be called with confidence. Cut back by 5 bases and 2 bases, the V and J ends lie 5 bases apart. The CDR3 spans 12 residues, from the cysteine through the phenylalanine. The read is trimmed to its CDR3 DNA, 36 bases read in frame from base 1. CDR1 and CDR2 are read off the germline V gene (reference sequence) as LNHDA and SQIVND.